This is a list of T cell receptor beta chains from one sample in a study of blood T cell repertoires in COVID-19. TCRdb keeps only in-frame clones here, not all; method: immunoSEQ multiplex PCR. Of 53,000 or so clones in the sample, about 76% are singletons; the top ten hold less than 25%. Source material: peripheral blood. The receptors here all came from a man aged 50 to 59 with active or convalescent COVID-19. CDR3s include the opening cysteine and the closing phenylalanine or tryptophan. The D gene is left open where the match is weak. Only some rows state a clone size, as once, few, many or a class for expanded clones.

D	J	V	size	CDR3	DNA
NA	TRBJ1-6	TRBV10-3	NA	CAISESSGYNSPLHF	TGTGCCATCAGTGAGTCGTCGGGGTATAATTCACCCCTCCACTTT
NA	TRBJ2-5	TRBV5-1	NA	CASSQPVGGDQETQYF	TGCGCCAGCAGCCAACCGGTGGGCGGGGACCAAGAGACCCAGTACTTC
NA	TRBJ1-1	TRBV18	NA	CASSPALRENTEAFF	TGTGCCAGCTCACCCGCGCTCAGGGAGAACACTGAAGCTTTCTTT
TRBD1	TRBJ2-7	TRBV3-1/TRBV3-2	NA	CASSQVIGTGTYEQYF	TGTGCCAGCAGCCAAGTGATCGGGACAGGGACCTACGAGCAGTACTTC
NA	TRBJ2-5	TRBV7-9	NA	CASSPKRRLEETQYF	TGTGCCAGCAGCCCCAAGAGGAGACTAGAAGAGACCCAGTACTTC
TRBD1	TRBJ1-4	TRBV2	once	CASIQGVKGEKLFF	TGTGCCAGCATACAGGGGGTTAAGGGTGAAAAACTGTTTTTT
TRBD2	TRBJ2-2	TRBV7-2	NA	CASSLALRTRGTGELFF	TGTGCCAGCAGCTTAGCCCTCCGGACTAGGGGCACCGGGGAGCTGTTTTTT
NA	TRBJ1-1	TRBV9	NA	CASSVLSRQTNTEAFF	TGTGCCAGCAGCGTACTCTCCAGACAGACGAACACTGAAGCTTTCTTT
NA	TRBJ1-1	TRBV6-4	NA	CASSSGGGNEAFF	TGTGCCAGCAGCTCCGGGGGAGGGAATGAAGCTTTCTTT
TRBD1	TRBJ1-2	TRBV5-1	NA	CASSSPDRAGYTF	TGCGCCAGCAGCTCTCCCGACAGGGCTGGCTACACCTTC
TRBD2	TRBJ2-5	TRBV28	NA	CASGGVVTAQETQYF	TGTGCCAGCGGGGGGGTGGTCACGGCACAAGAGACCCAGTACTTC
TRBD1	TRBJ2-3	TRBV11-2	NA	CASSLDGQGTDTQYF	TGTGCCAGCAGCTTAGACGGACAGGGCACAGATACGCAGTATTTT
TRBD2	TRBJ2-3	TRBV13	NA	CASSPDSLETSGNTDTQYF	TGTGCCAGCAGCCCGGACTCACTCGAGACTAGCGGGAACACAGATACGCAGTATTTT
NA	TRBJ2-7	TRBV30	NA	CAWSVHSVLYEQYF	TGTGCCTGGAGTGTACATAGCGTTCTCTACGAGCAGTACTTC
NA	TRBJ2-5	TRBV5-4	NA	CASSLGLGGGLETQYF	TGTGCCAGCAGCTTGGGCTTAGGGGGGGGGTTGGAGACCCAGTACTTC
NA	TRBJ2-1	TRBV23-1	NA	CASTPSYNEQFF	TGCGCCAGCACCCCTTCCTACAATGAGCAGTTCTTC
NA	TRBJ1-2	TRBV29-1	few	CSVEDREDYGYTF	TGCAGCGTTGAAGATCGGGAGGACTATGGCTACACCTTC
NA	TRBJ2-3	TRBV15	NA	CATSSFLGLQYF	TGTGCCACCAGCAGTTTTTTAGGACTGCAGTATTTT
NA	TRBJ2-5	TRBV7-9	NA	CASEKGQDTYRQETQYF	TGTGCCAGCGAAAAAGGCCAGGATACTTACAGACAAGAGACCCAGTACTTC
NA	TRBJ1-2	TRBV15	few	CATSTPDRHGYTF	TGTGCCACCAGCACCCCCGACAGACATGGCTACACCTTC
TRBD1	TRBJ1-6	TRBV10-3	NA	CATTGDNSPLHF	TGTGCCACGACAGGGGACAATTCACCCCTCCACTTT
NA	TRBJ1-2	TRBV6-5	NA	CASSYSGQGYGYTF	TGTGCCAGCAGTTACTCAGGGCAGGGCTATGGCTACACCTTC
NA	TRBJ2-5	TRBV7-2	NA	CASSPEVGAPETQYF	TGTGCCAGCAGCCCGGAGGTAGGCGCGCCGGAGACCCAGTACTTC
NA	TRBJ1-5	TRBV25-1	NA	CASSVTGSNQPQHF	TGTGCCAGCAGTGTAACAGGGAGCAATCAGCCCCAGCATTTT
NA	TRBJ2-3	TRBV6-2/TRBV6-3	NA	CASSYTPGLRGTDTQYF	TGTGCCAGCAGTTACACACCGGGACTAAGGGGGACAGATACGCAGTATTTT
TRBD1	TRBJ1-2	TRBV5-1	NA	CASSYPTGDNYGYTF	TGCGCCAGCAGCTATCCAACAGGGGATAACTATGGCTACACCTTC
NA	TRBJ2-1	TRBV5-1	NA	CASSFVWRGEQFF	TGCGCCAGCAGCTTCGTGTGGCGCGGTGAGCAGTTCTTC
NA	TRBJ2-1	TRBV6-6	NA	CASMPVTVSYNEQFF	TGTGCCAGCATGCCGGTCACTGTTTCCTACAATGAGCAGTTCTTC
TRBD2	TRBJ2-1	TRBV2	once	CASRSGTSGSAEQFF	TGTGCCAGCAGATCCGGGACTAGCGGGAGTGCTGAGCAGTTCTTC
NA	TRBJ2-5	TRBV30	NA	CAWTIYGAAQETQYF	TGTGCCTGGACTATATACGGAGCAGCTCAAGAGACCCAGTACTTC